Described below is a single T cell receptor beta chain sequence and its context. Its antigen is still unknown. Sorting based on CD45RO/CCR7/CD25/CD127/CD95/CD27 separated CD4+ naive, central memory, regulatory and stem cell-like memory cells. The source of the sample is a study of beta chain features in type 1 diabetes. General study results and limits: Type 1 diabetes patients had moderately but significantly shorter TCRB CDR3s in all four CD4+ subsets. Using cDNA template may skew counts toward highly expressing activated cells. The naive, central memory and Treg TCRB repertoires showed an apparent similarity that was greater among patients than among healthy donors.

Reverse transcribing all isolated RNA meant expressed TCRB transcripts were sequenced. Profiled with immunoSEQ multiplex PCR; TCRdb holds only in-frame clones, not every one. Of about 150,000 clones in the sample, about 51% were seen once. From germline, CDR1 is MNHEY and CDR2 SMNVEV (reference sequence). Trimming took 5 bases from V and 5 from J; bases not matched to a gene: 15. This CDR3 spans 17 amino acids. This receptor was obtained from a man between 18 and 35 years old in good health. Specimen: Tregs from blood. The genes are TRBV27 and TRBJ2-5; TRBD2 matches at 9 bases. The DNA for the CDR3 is TGTGCCAGCAGTCCCCGACTAGCGGTGGCTATTGCGGAGACCCAGTACTTC. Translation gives CASSPRLAVAIAETQYF.